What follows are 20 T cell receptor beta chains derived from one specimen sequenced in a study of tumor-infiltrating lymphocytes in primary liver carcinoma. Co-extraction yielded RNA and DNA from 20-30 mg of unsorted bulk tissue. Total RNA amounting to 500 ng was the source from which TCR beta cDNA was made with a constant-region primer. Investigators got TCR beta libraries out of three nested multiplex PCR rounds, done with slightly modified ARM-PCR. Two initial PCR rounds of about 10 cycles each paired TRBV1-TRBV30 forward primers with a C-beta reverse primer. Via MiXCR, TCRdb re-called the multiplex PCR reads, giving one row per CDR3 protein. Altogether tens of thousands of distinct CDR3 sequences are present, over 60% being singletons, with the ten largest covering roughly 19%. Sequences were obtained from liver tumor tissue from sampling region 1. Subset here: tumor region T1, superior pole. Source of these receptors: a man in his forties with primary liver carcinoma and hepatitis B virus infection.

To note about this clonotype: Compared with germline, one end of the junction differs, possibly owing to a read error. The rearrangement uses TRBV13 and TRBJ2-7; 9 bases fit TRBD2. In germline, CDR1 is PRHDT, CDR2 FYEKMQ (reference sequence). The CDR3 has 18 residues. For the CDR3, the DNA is TGTGCCAGCTGCGCCCCGGCACTAGCGGGCCTTAGCTCCTACGAACAGTACTTC. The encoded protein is CASCAPALAGLSSYEQYF.

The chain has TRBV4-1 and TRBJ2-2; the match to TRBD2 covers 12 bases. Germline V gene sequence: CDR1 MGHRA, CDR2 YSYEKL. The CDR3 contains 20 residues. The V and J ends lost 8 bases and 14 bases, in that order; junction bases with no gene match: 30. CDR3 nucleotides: TGCGCCAGCCAAGAGGGCCCACTAGCGGGAGGCCCAGCGAACACCGTGGAACTGTTTTTT. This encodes CASQEGPLAGGPANTVELFF.

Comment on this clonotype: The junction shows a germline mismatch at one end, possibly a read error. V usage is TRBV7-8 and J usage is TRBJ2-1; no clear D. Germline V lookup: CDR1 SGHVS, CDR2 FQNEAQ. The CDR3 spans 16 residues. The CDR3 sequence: CASNLGSLPNLNEQFF. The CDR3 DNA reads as TGTGCCAGCAACTTAGGGTCCCTCCCCAACCTCAATGAGCAGTTCTTC.

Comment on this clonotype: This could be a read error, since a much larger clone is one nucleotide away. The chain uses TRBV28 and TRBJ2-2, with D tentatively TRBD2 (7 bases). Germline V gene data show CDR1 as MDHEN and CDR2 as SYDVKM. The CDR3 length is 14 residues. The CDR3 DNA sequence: TGTGACACCTGGAGGGGGGGGTTCACCGGGGAGCTGTTTTTT. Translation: CDTWRGGFTGELFF.

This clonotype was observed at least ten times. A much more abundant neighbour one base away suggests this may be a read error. The CDR3 region is CASRPQGYNGQFF. Here the CDR3 DNA reads TGTGCCAGCAGACCCCAAGGGTACAATGGGCAGTTCTTC. The chain joins TRBV12-3 or TRBV12-4 to TRBJ2-1; D is unclear. The CDR3 covers 13 residues.

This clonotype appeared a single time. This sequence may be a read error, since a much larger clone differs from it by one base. The CDR3 sequence: CASSFRNSYKEQFF. Written as DNA, the CDR3 is TGTGCCAGCAGTTTCAGAAACTCCTACAAAGAGCAGTTCTTC. The V call is TRBV28, the J call TRBJ2-1; the D is unclear. Per germline, CDR1 MDHEN and CDR2 SYDVKM. This CDR3 region has 14 residues.

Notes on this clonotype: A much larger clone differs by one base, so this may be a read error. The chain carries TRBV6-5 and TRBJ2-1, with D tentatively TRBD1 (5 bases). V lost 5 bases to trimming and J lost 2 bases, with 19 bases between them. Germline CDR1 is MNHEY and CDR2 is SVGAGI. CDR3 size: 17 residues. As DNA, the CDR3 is TGTGCCAGCAGTCGTACAGGTGCCCAGGACCCCTACAATGAGCAGTTCTTC. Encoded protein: CASSRTGAQDPYNEQFF.

The CDR3 protein is CAGSRYLAGAGNEQFF. CDR3 bases: TGTGCCGGTAGCCGATATTTAGCGGGGGCGGGGAATGAGCAGTTCTTC. The V and J genes are TRBV5-5 and TRBJ2-1; 9 bases line up with TRBD2. J was trimmed by 7 bases and V by 10 bases; bases with no gene match: 18. The germline V gene encodes CDR1 SGHKS and CDR2 YYEKEE (reference sequence). There are 16 residues in the CDR3.

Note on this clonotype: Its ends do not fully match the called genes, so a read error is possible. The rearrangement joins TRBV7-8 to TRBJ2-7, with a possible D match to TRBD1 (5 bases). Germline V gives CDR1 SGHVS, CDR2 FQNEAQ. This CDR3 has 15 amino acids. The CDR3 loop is CAGSIHSDTFYERYF. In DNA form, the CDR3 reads TGTGCCGGCAGCATACACTCGGACACTTTCTACGAGCGGTACTTC.

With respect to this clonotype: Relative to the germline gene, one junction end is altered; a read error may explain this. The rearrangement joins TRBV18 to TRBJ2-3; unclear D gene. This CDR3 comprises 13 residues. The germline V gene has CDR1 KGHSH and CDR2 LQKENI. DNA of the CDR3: TGTGCCAACTCACCACCAACCACAGATACGCAGTATTTT. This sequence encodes CANSPPTTDTQYF.

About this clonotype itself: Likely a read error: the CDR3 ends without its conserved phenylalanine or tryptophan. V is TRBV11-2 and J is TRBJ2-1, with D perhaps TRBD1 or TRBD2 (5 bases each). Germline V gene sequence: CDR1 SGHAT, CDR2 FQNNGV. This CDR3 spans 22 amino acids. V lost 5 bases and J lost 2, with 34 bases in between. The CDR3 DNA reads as TGTGCCAGCAGCCTCTCCTACCGGGGCCCCGTGAAACAGGTTCGCCCCTACAATGAGCAGTTCCTC. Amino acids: CASSLSYRGPVKQVRPYNEQFL.

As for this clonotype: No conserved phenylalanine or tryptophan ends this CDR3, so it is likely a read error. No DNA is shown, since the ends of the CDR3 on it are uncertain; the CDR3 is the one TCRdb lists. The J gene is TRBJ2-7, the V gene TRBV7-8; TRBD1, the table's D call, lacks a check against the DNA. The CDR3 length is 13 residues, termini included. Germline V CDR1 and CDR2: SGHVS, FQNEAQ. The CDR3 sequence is CASRGDTSYELYL.

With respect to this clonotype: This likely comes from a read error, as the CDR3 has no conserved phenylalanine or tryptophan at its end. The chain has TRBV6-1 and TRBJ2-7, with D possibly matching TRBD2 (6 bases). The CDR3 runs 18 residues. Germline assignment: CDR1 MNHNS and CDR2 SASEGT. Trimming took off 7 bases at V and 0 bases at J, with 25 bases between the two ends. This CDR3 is CASIFHTSRALSSYEQYS. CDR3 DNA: TGTGCCAGCATCTTCCATACTAGCAGGGCCCTGAGCTCCTACGAGCAGTACTCC.

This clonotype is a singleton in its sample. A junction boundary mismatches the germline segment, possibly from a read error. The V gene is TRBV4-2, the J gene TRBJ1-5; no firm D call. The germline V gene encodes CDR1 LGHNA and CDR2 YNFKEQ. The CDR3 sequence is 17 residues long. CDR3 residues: CVSSQDRGAARNQPQPF. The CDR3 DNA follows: TGTGTCAGCAGCCAAGATCGGGGTGCGGCTCGCAATCAGCCCCAGCCTTTT.

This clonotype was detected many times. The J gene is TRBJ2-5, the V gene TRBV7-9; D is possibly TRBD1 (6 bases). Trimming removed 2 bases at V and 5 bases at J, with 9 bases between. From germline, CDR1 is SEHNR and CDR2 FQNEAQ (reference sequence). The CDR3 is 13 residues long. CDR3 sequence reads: CASSLNQGETQYF. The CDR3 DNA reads TGTGCCAGCAGCTTAAACCAGGGGGAGACCCAGTACTTC.

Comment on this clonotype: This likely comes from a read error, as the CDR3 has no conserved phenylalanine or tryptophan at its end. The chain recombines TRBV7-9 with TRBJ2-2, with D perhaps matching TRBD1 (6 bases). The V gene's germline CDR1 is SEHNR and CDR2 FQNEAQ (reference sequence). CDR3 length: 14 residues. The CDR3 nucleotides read TGTGACAGCAGCTTAGGGACAAACACCGGGGAGCTGTTTATT. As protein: CDSSLGTNTGELFI.

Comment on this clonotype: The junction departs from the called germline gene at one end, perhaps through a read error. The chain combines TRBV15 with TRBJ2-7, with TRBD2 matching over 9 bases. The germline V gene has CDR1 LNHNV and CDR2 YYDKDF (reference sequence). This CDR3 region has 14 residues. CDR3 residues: CATSKERLAAEQYF. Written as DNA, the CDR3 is TGTGCCACTAGCAAAGAAAGACTAGCGGCCGAGCAGTACTTC.

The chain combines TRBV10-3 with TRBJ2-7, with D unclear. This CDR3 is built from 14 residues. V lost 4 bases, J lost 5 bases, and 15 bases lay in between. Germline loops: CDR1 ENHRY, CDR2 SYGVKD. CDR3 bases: TGTGCCATCAGTGGGTCGATAGACGACGACGAGCAGTACTTC. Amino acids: CAISGSIDDDEQYF.

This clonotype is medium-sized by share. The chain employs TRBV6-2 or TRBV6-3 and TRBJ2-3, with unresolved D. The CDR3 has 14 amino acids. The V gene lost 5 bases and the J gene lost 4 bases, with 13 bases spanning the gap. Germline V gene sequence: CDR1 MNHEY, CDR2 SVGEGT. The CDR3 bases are TGTGCCAGCAGTCCAGCCTTAAGGTCAGATACGCAGTATTTT. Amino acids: CASSPALRSDTQYF.

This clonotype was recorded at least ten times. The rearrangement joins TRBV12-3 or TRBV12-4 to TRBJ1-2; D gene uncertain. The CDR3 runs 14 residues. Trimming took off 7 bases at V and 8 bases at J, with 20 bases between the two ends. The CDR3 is CASNPQGPMGGYTF. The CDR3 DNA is TGTGCCAGCAACCCACAAGGCCCCATGGGCGGCTACACCTTC.